Shown below are 31 T cell receptor beta chains from a single sample sequenced in a study of blood T cell repertoires in COVID-19. Profiling relied on immunoSEQ multiplex PCR, and the TCRdb table lists in-frame clones only, not all of them. In the table there are about 48,000 clones, just over 85% of which are singletons. Sequenced material: peripheral blood. The source is a woman older than 75 with COVID-19, enrolled during active disease.

Only a few counts were recorded for this clone. This chain connects TRBV9 to TRBJ1-3; 8 bases match TRBD1. Germline lookup yields CDR1 SGDLS and CDR2 YYNGEE. The V and J ends lost 2 bases and 2 bases, in that order; junction bases with no gene match: 3. The CDR3 contains 15 residues. CDR3 amino acids: CASSVTGEAGNTIYF. In DNA form, the CDR3 reads TGTGCCAGCAGCGTGACAGGGGAAGCTGGAAACACCATATATTTT.

The V and J genes are TRBV7-2 and TRBJ1-1, with D uncertain. V lost 2 bases and J 1 base, leaving 11 bases between the germline ends. The CDR3 extends over 15 amino acids. Germline assignment: CDR1 SGHTA and CDR2 FQGNSA. In nucleotides, the CDR3 is TGTGCCAGCAGCTTAATGAGACACCGGAACACTGAAGCTTTCTTT. It yields the protein CASSLMRHRNTEAFF.

The gene calls are TRBV28 and TRBJ1-3; D gene uncertain. The germline CDR1 and CDR2 sequences are MDHEN and SYDVKM. The CDR3 has 15 amino acids. V lost 6 bases to trimming and J lost 0 bases, with 12 bases between them. CDR3 sequence: CASSYTPISGNTIYF. The CDR3 DNA sequence: TGTGCCAGCAGCTATACCCCCATCTCTGGAAACACCATATATTTT.

The rearrangement uses TRBV19 and TRBJ2-2, with TRBD1 identical over 8 bases. The CDR3 extends over 14 amino acids. The junction had 9 bases not matched to a gene; V was cut back by 8 bases and J by 7 bases. From germline, CDR1 is LNHDA and CDR2 SQIVND (reference sequence). CDR3 amino acids: CASLRQGRLGELFF. CDR3 DNA sequence: TGTGCCAGTTTGCGACAGGGGAGGCTCGGGGAGCTGTTTTTT.

The chain employs TRBV2 and TRBJ1-2; D remains unclear. CDR1 is SNHLY and CDR2 is FYNNEI in the germline V gene. V was clipped by 6 bases and J by 6 bases, with 11 bases between them. This CDR3 is built from 12 residues. The CDR3 sequence is CASRVRVDGYTF. CDR3 nucleotide sequence: TGTGCCAGCAGGGTCCGAGTGGATGGCTACACCTTC.

The chain joins TRBV7-2 to TRBJ2-2, with a tentative D call TRBD1 (6 bases). Germline CDR1 SGHTA, CDR2 FQGNSA. CDR3 length equals 16 residues. Trimming left V 4 bases short and J 5 bases short, with 17 bases between. CDR3 residues: CASSSKRQVGTGELFF. The CDR3 DNA is TGTGCCAGCAGCTCAAAGCGACAGGTCGGAACCGGGGAGCTGTTTTTT.

The chain employs TRBV7-9 and TRBJ2-7, with TRBD2 identical over 11 bases. This CDR3 region has 16 residues. Unmatched junction bases numbered 11, after V lost 4 bases and J lost 6 bases. CDR1 is SEHNR, CDR2 FQNEAQ, per germline (reference sequence). In DNA, the CDR3 is TGTGCCAGCAGCTACCAAGAAATAGCGGGAGGGGGCGAGCAGTACTTC. Its protein is CASSYQEIAGGGEQYF.

V and J are TRBV28 and TRBJ1-3, with D perhaps TRBD1 (5 bases). Germline CDR1 reads MDHEN; CDR2 reads SYDVKM. V was cut by 3 bases and J by 0 bases, with 12 bases left in between. The CDR3 has 16 residues. The CDR3 DNA is TGTGCCAGCAGTTTCAACAGGTGGGACTCTGGAAACACCATATATTTT. Its translation: CASSFNRWDSGNTIYF.

The CDR3, as DNA: TGTGCCAGCAGCCATACCGGGGGAAATAAAGCTTTCTTT. Translated: CASSHTGGNKAFF. The rearrangement uses TRBV3-1 (or the pseudogene TRBV3-2) and TRBJ1-1, with a weak D call TRBD1 (5 bases). This CDR3 contains 13 residues. V was trimmed by 3 bases and J by 9 bases, leaving 14 bases between them. Germline CDR1 reads LGHDT; CDR2 reads YNNKEL (reference sequence).

This clone was seen only once. The rearrangement uses TRBV3-1 (or the pseudogene TRBV3-2) and TRBJ2-3; TRBD2 matches 7 bases. V shed 5 bases, J shed 2 bases, and the junction held 4 bases outside the gene matches. The CDR3 contains 14 residues. Germline lookup yields CDR1 LGHDT and CDR2 YNNKEL (reference sequence). The CDR3: CASSWGGYTDTQYF. Written as DNA, the CDR3 is TGTGCCAGCAGCTGGGGGGGGTACACAGATACGCAGTATTTT.

The V call is TRBV3-1 (or the pseudogene TRBV3-2), the J call TRBJ2-1; 14 nucleotides line up with TRBD2. The CDR3 covers 16 residues. Unmatched junction bases numbered 10, after V lost 0 bases and J lost 15 bases. The germline CDR1 and CDR2 sequences are LGHDT and YNNKEL (reference sequence). This CDR3 reads CASSQDPGLAGVRPFF. CDR3 nucleotides: TGTGCCAGCAGCCAAGATCCGGGACTAGCGGGAGTACGTCCGTTCTTC.

In this sample, this clone turned up once. The gene calls are TRBV5-1 and TRBJ2-3; 10 bases line up with TRBD2. J gave up 5 bases and V 0 bases, and 6 bases lay outside the gene matches. Germline assignment: CDR1 SGHRS and CDR2 YFSETQ. The CDR3 has 16 amino acids. The chain's CDR3 is CASSLELAGGKDTQYF. The DNA of the CDR3 is TGCGCCAGCAGCTTGGAATTAGCGGGAGGAAAAGATACGCAGTATTTT. The whole variable domain, remainder taken from reference TRBV5-1 and TRBJ2-3, is KAGVTQTPRYLIKTRGQQVTLSCSPISGHRSVSWYQQTPGQGLQFLFEYFSETQRNKGNFPGRFSGRQFSNSRSEMNVSTLELGDSALYLCASSLELAGGKDTQYFGPGTRLTVL.

The J gene is TRBJ2-1, the V gene TRBV30, with D perhaps matching TRBD2 (6 bases). The CDR3 has 13 amino acids. Germline CDR1 and CDR2: GTSNPN and SVGIG (reference sequence). The V end lost 2 bases, the J end lost 7 bases, and 12 bases lay between the germline ends. The CDR3 sequence: CAWSPTGVNEQFF. For the CDR3, the DNA is TGTGCCTGGAGTCCCACGGGGGTAAATGAGCAGTTCTTC.

The DNA of the CDR3 is TGTGCCAGCAGTCATTGGGGACAGGGGGTAACTTCCTCCTACGAGCAGTACTTC. Its protein product is CASSHWGQGVTSSYEQYF. This sequence joins TRBV7-9 and TRBJ2-7, with TRBD1 matching 11 bases. The V and J ends lost 6 bases and 0 bases, in that order; junction bases with no gene match: 13. Germline V lookup: CDR1 SEHNR, CDR2 FQNEAQ (reference sequence). This CDR3 has 18 amino acids.

This rearrangement joins TRBV28 to TRBJ1-4; D is possibly TRBD1 (5 bases). Trimming left V 8 bases short and J 8 bases short, with 15 bases between. There are 13 residues in the CDR3. The germline CDR1 and CDR2 sequences are MDHEN and SYDVKM. CDR3 DNA: TGTGCCAGCCAATTAGACAGTACGGAAAAACTGTTTTTT. Residues: CASQLDSTEKLFF.

The V call is TRBV18, the J call TRBJ2-5; 9 bases are a match to TRBD1. This CDR3 has 15 residues. CDR1 KGHSH and CDR2 LQKENI come from the germline V gene. V was clipped by 1 base and J by 1 base; unmatched bases: 1. As DNA, the CDR3 is TGTGCCAGCTCACCACGGACAGGGGTCCAAGAGACCCAGTACTTC. Protein product: CASSPRTGVQETQYF.

This clone was detected only once. The chain has TRBV2 and TRBJ2-3, with unresolved D. This CDR3 contains 13 residues. Germline CDR1 is SNHLY and CDR2 is FYNNEI. V lost 8 bases to trimming and J lost 1 base, with 10 bases between them. The CDR3 spells CASFRLGTDTQYF. The CDR3 DNA sequence: TGTGCCAGCTTTCGACTGGGCACAGATACGCAGTATTTT.

This chain links TRBV7-3 with TRBJ2-3, with 10 bases identical to TRBD2. V shed 5 bases, J shed 5 bases, and the junction held 10 bases outside the gene matches. This CDR3 is built from 16 residues. Per germline, CDR1 SGHTA and CDR2 FQGTGA. For the CDR3, the DNA is TGTGCCAGCAGCGCTCTAGCGGGGGCGAAGGGAGATACGCAGTATTTT. Protein: CASSALAGAKGDTQYF.

The chain has TRBV11-2 and TRBJ2-1; TRBD1 matches at 10 bases. V lost 3 bases and J lost 9; bases outside the gene matches: 8. Germline V CDR1 and CDR2: SGHAT, FQNNGV. The CDR3 loop spans 15 amino acids. CDR3 DNA sequence: TGTGCCAGCAGCTTCCGGGACAGGGGCCCGGCTGAGCAGTTCTTC. Translating gives CASSFRDRGPAEQFF. The whole variable domain, remainder taken from reference TRBV11-2 and TRBJ2-1, is EAGVAQSPRYKIIEKRQSVAFWCNPISGHATLYWYQQILGQGPKLLIQFQNNGVVDDSQLPKDRFSAERLKGVDSTLKIQPAKLEDSAVYLCASSFRDRGPAEQFFGPGTRLTVL.

The chain uses TRBV7-2 and TRBJ2-7, with D possibly being TRBD2 (6 bases). The CDR3 spans 15 residues. V dropped 1 base and J dropped 0 bases, with 10 bases sitting between them. Looked up from germline, CDR1 is SGHTA and CDR2 is FQGNSA. This CDR3 is CASSLGSGGSYEQYF. In DNA, the CDR3 is TGTGCCAGCAGCTTAGGATCCGGGGGCTCCTACGAGCAGTACTTC.

This clone has just one count. The V gene is TRBV7-2, the J gene TRBJ2-7; 7 nucleotides match TRBD1. V shed 5 bases, J shed 2 bases, and the junction held 6 bases outside the gene matches. Germline V gives CDR1 SGHTA, CDR2 FQGNSA. CDR3 length equals 14 residues. CDR3 nucleotides: TGTGCCAGCAGCCCCGGGACAGCACCCTACGAGCAGTACTTC. Its protein is CASSPGTAPYEQYF.

The table lists this clone with a count of one. The chain recombines TRBV27 with TRBJ1-2; D perhaps matches TRBD1 (5 bases). Deletions cut 5 bases from V and 4 bases from J, with 17 bases between. This CDR3 comprises 15 residues. Germline values: CDR1 MNHEY, CDR2 SMNVEV (reference sequence). DNA for the CDR3: TGTGCCAGCAGTCCCTCCATAGGGGTCATCTATGGCTACACCTTC. Protein product: CASSPSIGVIYGYTF.

The V and J genes are TRBV18 and TRBJ2-5; D may be TRBD1 (5 bases). V lost 6 bases and J 3 bases, leaving 11 bases between the germline ends. CDR3 size: 13 residues. From germline, CDR1 is KGHSH and CDR2 LQKENI. The CDR3 nucleotides read TGTGCCAGCTCCCAGGGTCAGAAAGAGACCCAGTACTTC. Its protein is CASSQGQKETQYF.

The gene calls are TRBV11-1 and TRBJ2-3, with D perhaps TRBD2 (7 bases). CDR1 is SGHAT, CDR2 FQDESV, per germline (reference sequence). Trimming pared 1 base from V and 5 bases from J, leaving 10 bases between. The CDR3 covers 14 residues. The CDR3 here is CASSLGGGGDTQYF. In DNA, the CDR3 is TGTGCCAGCAGCTTAGGGGGGGGCGGAGATACGCAGTATTTT.

The rearrangement links TRBV5-1 to TRBJ2-2; 8 positions match TRBD1. Germline assignment: CDR1 SGHRS and CDR2 YFSETQ. The CDR3 runs 16 residues. The junction had 5 bases not matched to a gene; V was cut back by 3 bases and J by 1 base. The CDR3 here is CASSSSGTGNTGELFF. CDR3 DNA: TGCGCCAGCAGCTCCTCCGGGACAGGGAACACCGGGGAGCTGTTTTTT.

J is TRBJ2-1 and V is TRBV12-3 or TRBV12-4, with D unclear. The CDR3 is made up of 12 amino acids. Between the trimmed V and J ends, which lost 6 bases and 4 bases, there was a span of 7 bases. This CDR3 is CASRSIYNEQFF. CDR3 nucleotides: TGTGCCAGCAGGTCTATATACAATGAGCAGTTCTTC.

This rearrangement joins TRBV13 to TRBJ2-6; D not certain. Looked up from germline, CDR1 is PRHDT and CDR2 is FYEKMQ (reference sequence). Trimming took off 5 bases at V and 2 bases at J, with 10 bases between the two ends. CDR3 length equals 15 residues. In DNA, the CDR3 is TGTGCCAGCAGCCCTACCCGGGCTGGGGCCAACGTCCTGACTTTC. Amino acid sequence: CASSPTRAGANVLTF.

The chain joins TRBV28 to TRBJ2-5, with 7 bases matching TRBD2. The CDR3 consists of 18 residues. Losses at the gene ends were 5 bases for V and 10 bases for J; bases not matched to a gene: 25. The germline V gene has CDR1 MDHEN and CDR2 SYDVKM. The CDR3 sequence is CASSRPAGTGVSGEGQYF. The DNA for the CDR3 is TGTGCCAGCAGTCGCCCGGCCGGGACGGGGGTGTCCGGGGAGGGCCAGTACTTC.

The gene calls are TRBV5-1 and TRBJ1-3; 10 bases agree with TRBD1. The V gene's germline CDR1 is SGHRS and CDR2 YFSETQ. The V segment lost 2 bases and the J segment 4 bases; nucleotides outside the gene matches: 6. The CDR3 totals 16 residues. CDR3 nucleotide sequence: TGCGCCAGCAGCTTCTCCGGGACAGGGGTCGGAAACACCATATATTTT. Translating it yields CASSFSGTGVGNTIYF.

The chain joins TRBV11-1 to TRBJ2-5; possibly TRBD1 for D (6 bases). Between the trimmed V and J ends, which lost 0 bases and 5 bases, there was a span of 10 bases. CDR1 and CDR2 from the germline V gene are SGHAT and FQDESV (reference sequence). CDR3 length equals 14 residues. CDR3 nucleotide sequence: TGTGCCAGCAGCTTAGCGGGGGCTTTCGAGACCCAGTACTTC. It encodes CASSLAGAFETQYF.

This chain uses TRBV9 with TRBJ1-5; 12 bases map to TRBD1. The trim removed 4 bases at V and 0 bases at J, leaving 5 bases unmatched. Per the germline V gene, CDR1 is SGDLS and CDR2 is YYNGEE. CDR3 length equals 17 residues. CDR3 protein: CASSRGQGAGSNQPQHF. As DNA, the CDR3 is TGTGCCAGCAGCAGGGGACAGGGGGCCGGTAGCAATCAGCCCCAGCATTTT.